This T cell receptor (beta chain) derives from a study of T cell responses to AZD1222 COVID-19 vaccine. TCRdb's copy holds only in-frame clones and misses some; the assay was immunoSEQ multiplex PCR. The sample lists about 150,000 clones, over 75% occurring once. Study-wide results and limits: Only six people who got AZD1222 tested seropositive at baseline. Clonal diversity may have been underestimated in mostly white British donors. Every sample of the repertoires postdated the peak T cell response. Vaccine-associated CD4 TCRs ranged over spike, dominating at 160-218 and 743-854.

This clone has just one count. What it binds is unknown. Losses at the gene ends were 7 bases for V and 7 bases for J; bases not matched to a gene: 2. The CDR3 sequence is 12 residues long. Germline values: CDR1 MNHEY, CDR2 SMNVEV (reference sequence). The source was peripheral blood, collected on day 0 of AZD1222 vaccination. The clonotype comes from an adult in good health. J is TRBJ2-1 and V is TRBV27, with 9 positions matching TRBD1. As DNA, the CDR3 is TGTGCCAGCACCGGACAGGGGAATGAGCAGTTCTTC. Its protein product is CASTGQGNEQFF.